A single sample is the source of the 6 T cell receptor beta chains below, sequenced in a study of a mutant IDH1 vaccine in newly diagnosed glioma. Method: immunoSEQ multiplex PCR; TCRdb's copy keeps in-frame clones and lacks some. Counted here are some 95,000 clones, about 80% occurring once; the ten biggest clones make up around 7%. Time point: baseline, week 1 (first vaccination visit). Treatment reported: pre-vaccination baseline after standard-of-care therapy. The sample was PBMCs, taken from a glioma patient treated with radiotherapy, temozolomide or both. Every receptor here comes from a man aged 40-49 years with glioma.

This sequence joins TRBV10-3 and TRBJ1-2; D remains ambiguous. The CDR3 is made up of 13 amino acids. Germline V CDR1 and CDR2: ENHRY, SYGVKD. Trimming pared 7 bases from V and 4 bases from J, leaving 13 bases between. In DNA form, the CDR3 reads TGTGCCATCAAAGCCCTGAGTGGCTATGGCTACACCTTC. This codes for CAIKALSGYGYTF.

This chain connects TRBV11-2 to TRBJ2-1; 7 bases are shared with TRBD1. V shed 5 bases and J 3 bases; nucleotides not matched to a gene: 7. Germline values: CDR1 SGHAT, CDR2 FQNNGV. CDR3 length equals 15 residues. The CDR3 DNA reads TGTGCCAGCAGCAGCCCCGGGACAGTCTACAATGAGCAGTTCTTC. The encoded protein is CASSSPGTVYNEQFF.

V and J are TRBV28 and TRBJ1-2, with TRBD1 as a possible D gene (6 bases). CDR1 is MDHEN and CDR2 is SYDVKM in the germline V gene. This CDR3 comprises 14 residues. The V gene lost 6 bases and the J gene lost 4 bases, with 15 bases spanning the gap. The CDR3 DNA reads TGTGCCAGCAGCGATGGTCAGGGGAGCTATGGCTACACCTTC. This encodes CASSDGQGSYGYTF.

The table lists this clone with a count of one. The chain couples TRBV5-1 to TRBJ2-7; maybe TRBD1 (6 bases). The V and J ends lost 3 bases and 3 bases respectively, with 19 bases between them. Germline lookup yields CDR1 SGHRS and CDR2 YFSETQ. This CDR3 spans 16 amino acids. The CDR3 loop is CASSSSTGIRNYEQYF. CDR3 DNA sequence: TGCGCCAGCAGCTCCTCTACAGGGATACGTAACTACGAGCAGTACTTC. The full variable domain, its missing parts supplied by reference TRBV5-1 and TRBJ2-7, is KAGVTQTPRYLIKTRGQQVTLSCSPISGHRSVSWYQQTPGQGLQFLFEYFSETQRNKGNFPGRFSGRQFSNSRSEMNVSTLELGDSALYLCASSSSTGIRNYEQYFGPGTRLTVT.

The CDR3 here is CASKGANYGYTF. The CDR3 nucleotides are TGTGCCAGCAAAGGAGCTAACTATGGCTACACCTTC. The chain carries TRBV25-1 and TRBJ1-2; no definite D call. V was clipped by 7 bases and J by 0 bases, with 6 bases between them. Germline V gene data show CDR1 as MGHDK and CDR2 as SYGVNS. CDR3 length: 12 residues.

This sequence joins TRBV28 and TRBJ1-4; no clear D gene. This CDR3 contains 14 residues. Germline V CDR1 and CDR2: MDHEN, SYDVKM. V lost 6 bases and J 2 bases, leaving 10 bases between the germline ends. The CDR3 nucleotides are TGTGCCAGCAGCGGTCCGCAGACTAATGAAAAACTGTTTTTT. Translating it yields CASSGPQTNEKLFF.